This T cell receptor beta chain was sequenced for a study of cytomegalovirus exposure and HLA in healthy donors. General observations from the study: A later analysis, which compared TCR beta chains of equal frequency, found the HLA-associated ones more clonally expanded. An apparent linkage of common viral pathogens to several of the most significant clusters emerged in a later analysis.

This clone was recorded a few times. The antigen is undetermined. Researchers ran the PCR with 60 Vbeta and 13 Jbeta primers. The protocol was immunoSEQ multiplex PCR, while the TCRdb copy is restricted to in-frame clones and leaves out a portion. The profile shows 130,000 to 150,000 clones, about 80% of them singletons. This CDR3 comprises 16 residues. V gave up 2 bases and J gave up 2 bases; unmatched junction bases: 5. CDR1 and CDR2 from the germline V gene are SEHNR and FQNEAQ (reference sequence). The TCR sequence derives from a man aged 35-49 years in good health and CMV-seronegative. The sequenced sample consisted of PBMCs. V gene TRBV7-9 combines with J gene TRBJ1-4; TRBD1 agrees at 7 bases. CDR3 in amino acids: CASSLISGQTNEKLFF. DNA for the CDR3: TGTGCCAGCAGCTTAATCTCGGGACAGACTAATGAAAAACTGTTTTTT.